The 3 T cell receptor beta chains in this list originate from one sample, sequenced in a study of T cell responses to AZD1222 COVID-19 vaccine. Assay used: immunoSEQ multiplex PCR; TCRdb lists only in-frame clones, some missing. The sample holds about 150,000 clones, 90% to 95% seen once. The specimen comprised peripheral blood, sampled on day 0 of AZD1222 vaccination. These receptors were obtained from an adult in good health.

The chain links TRBV5-6 to TRBJ1-5; 7 positions match TRBD1. V shed 6 bases and J 4 bases; nucleotides not matched to a gene: 10. The length of the CDR3 is 15 residues. The germline V gene has CDR1 SGHDT and CDR2 YYEEEE. Written as DNA, the CDR3 is TGTGCCAGCACCCGCAGGGGGTTGGGGAATCAGCCCCAGCATTTT. Translation: CASTRRGLGNQPQHF.

V usage is TRBV30 and J usage is TRBJ1-5; D not certain. The CDR3 is 12 amino acids. V lost 4 bases, J lost 7 bases, and 11 bases lay in between. Germline CDR1 reads GTSNPN; CDR2 reads SVGIG (reference sequence). The CDR3 DNA follows: TGTGCCTGGAACCCGCCTGGGCAGCCCCAGCATTTT. This gives the protein CAWNPPGQPQHF. The variable domain in full, completed from reference TRBV30 and TRBJ1-5, reads SQTIHQWPATLVQPVGSPLSLECTVEGTSNPNLYWYRQAAGRGLQLLFYSVGIGQISSEVPQNLSASRPQDRQFILSSKKLLLSDSGFYLCAWNPPGQPQHFGDGTRLSIL.

In regard to this clone: A much larger clone differs by one base, so this may be a read error. This chain connects TRBV9 to TRBJ2-2; D ambiguous. V was trimmed by 3 bases and J by 0 bases, leaving 0 bases between them. This CDR3 region has 12 residues. Germline V lookup: CDR1 SGDLS, CDR2 YYNGEE. CDR3 loop: CASSANTGELFF. In nucleotides, the CDR3 is TGTGCCAGCAGCGCGAACACCGGGGAGCTGTTTTTT.